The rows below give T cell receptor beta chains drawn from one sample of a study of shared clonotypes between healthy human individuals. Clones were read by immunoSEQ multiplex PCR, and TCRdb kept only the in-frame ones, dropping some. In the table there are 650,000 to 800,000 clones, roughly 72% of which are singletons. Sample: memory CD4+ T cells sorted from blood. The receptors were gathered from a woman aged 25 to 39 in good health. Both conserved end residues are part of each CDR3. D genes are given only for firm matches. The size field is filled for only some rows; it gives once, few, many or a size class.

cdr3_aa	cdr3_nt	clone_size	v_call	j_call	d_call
CASSPGGGETQYF	TGTGCCAGCTCACCAGGGGGAGGAGAGACCCAGTACTTC	few	TRBV18	TRBJ2-5	-
CASSTLVGGYEQYF	TGTGCCAGTAGTACTCTGGTCGGGGGCTACGAGCAGTACTTC	-	TRBV19	TRBJ2-7	-
CASSWGTSGEQYF	TGTGCCAGCAGCTGGGGGACTAGTGGAGAGCAGTACTTC	once	TRBV5-6	TRBJ2-7	TRBD2
CVTGGQLRLEQYF	TGTGTCACTGGCGGGCAGTTGAGGCTCGAGCAGTACTTC	-	TRBV6-5	TRBJ2-7	-
CASSLEGLGGYTF	TGTGCCAGCAGCTTAGAAGGGTTGGGGGGCTACACCTTC	few	TRBV7-8	TRBJ1-2	-
CASSYGTTGVLGEAFF	TGTGCCAGCAGTTATGGGACGACTGGGGTCCTAGGTGAAGCTTTCTTT	-	TRBV28	TRBJ1-1	-
CASSEGQGLGQPQHF	TGTGCCAGCAGTGAAGGACAGGGTCTAGGTCAGCCCCAGCATTTT	-	TRBV2	TRBJ1-5	TRBD1
CASTRSGGSYEQYF	TGTGCCAGCACGCGGTCAGGAGGTTCCTACGAGCAGTACTTC	-	TRBV28	TRBJ2-7	-
CASRYEETQYF	TGTGCCAGCAGGTATGAAGAGACCCAGTACTTC	-	TRBV27	TRBJ2-5	-
CATSRRVSPAEAFF	TGTGCCACCAGCAGGAGAGTTAGCCCCGCTGAAGCTTTCTTT	-	TRBV15	TRBJ1-1	-
CSVGQGNYNEQFF	TGCAGCGTCGGGCAGGGAAACTACAATGAGCAGTTCTTC	-	TRBV29-1	TRBJ2-1	-
CASSIAARLNTEAFF	TGTGCCAGTAGTATAGCAGCGCGGCTGAACACTGAAGCTTTCTTT	-	TRBV19	TRBJ1-1	-
CASSLLGTEAFF	TGTGCCAGCAGCTTGCTAGGAACTGAAGCTTTCTTT	-	TRBV7-9	TRBJ1-1	-
CASSVPGSPDEKLFF	TGTGCCAGCAGCGTTCCAGGGTCCCCAGATGAAAAACTGTTTTTT	-	TRBV5-8	TRBJ1-4	-
CASSQESASGNNEQFF	TGCGCCAGCAGCCAAGAGTCGGCTAGCGGGAACAATGAGCAGTTCTTC	few	TRBV4-1	TRBJ2-1	TRBD2
CASGQSAMYNEKLFF	TGTGCCAGCGGTCAGTCCGCTATGTACAATGAAAAACTGTTTTTT	few	TRBV2	TRBJ1-4	-
CASRPGTGIIEQYF	TGCGCCAGCAGACCCGGGACAGGGATAATCGAGCAGTACTTC	-	TRBV10-2	TRBJ2-7	TRBD1
CASSPQRDAFYEQYF	TGTGCCAGCAGCCCTCAACGGGACGCTTTCTACGAGCAGTACTTC	-	TRBV11-2	TRBJ2-7	-
CASKGMEAFF	TGTGCCAGTAAAGGGATGGAAGCTTTCTTT	-	TRBV19	TRBJ1-1	-
CASKRTGSYEQYF	TGCGCCAGCAAGAGGACAGGGTCCTACGAGCAGTACTTC	-	TRBV10-2	TRBJ2-7	TRBD1
CASSIHPRAQHF	TGTGCCAGTAGTATACACCCGAGGGCCCAGCATTTT	few	TRBV19	TRBJ1-5	-
CASRTPHLSPPRSNGAVNYGYTF	TGTGCCAGCAGAACACCCCACCTGAGCCCGCCGAGGTCGAATGGCGCTGTAAACTATGGCTACACCTTC	once	TRBV28	TRBJ1-2	-
CASSTTSDQPQHF	TGTGCCAGCAGCACCACTAGTGATCAGCCCCAGCATTTT	-	TRBV28	TRBJ1-5	-
CASSLSSGNTGELFF	TGTGCCAGCAGCTTATCTAGCGGGAACACCGGGGAGCTGTTTTTT	few	TRBV7-9	TRBJ2-2	TRBD2
CASSQVVQGDEQYF	TGTGCCAGCAGCCAAGTCGTCCAGGGGGACGAGCAGTACTTC	-	TRBV4-2	TRBJ2-7	TRBD1
CASRLANTDTQYF	TGTGCCAGCAGACTAGCGAATACAGATACGCAGTATTTT	-	TRBV7-2	TRBJ2-3	TRBD2
CASSRSRTADQPQHF	TGCGCCAGCAGCCGGAGCAGGACGGCTGATCAGCCCCAGCATTTT	-	TRBV4-1	TRBJ1-5	-
CASSFGSYNEQFF	TGTGCCAGCAGCTTTGGATCCTACAATGAGCAGTTCTTC	-	TRBV11-2	TRBJ2-1	-
CASSLTANNEQFF	TGTGCCAGCAGCCTAACAGCTAACAATGAGCAGTTCTTC	-	TRBV7-9	TRBJ2-1	-
CASSNPEYNEQFF	TGCGCCAGCAGTAATCCGGAGTACAATGAGCAGTTCTTC	-	TRBV5-1	TRBJ2-1	-
CASSLKGTDTQYF	TGTGCCAGCAGCCTCAAGGGCACAGATACGCAGTATTTT	-	TRBV7-9	TRBJ2-3	-
CASSLNRHEQYF	TGTGCCAGCAGCTTGAACAGGCACGAGCAGTACTTC	-	TRBV5-5	TRBJ2-7	-
CASSEMGRTQPQHF	TGTGCCAGCAGCGAGATGGGAAGGACTCAGCCCCAGCATTTT	few	TRBV5-6	TRBJ1-5	-
CASSERVPLEAFF	TGTGCCAGCAGTGAAAGAGTCCCCCTCGAAGCTTTCTTT	once	TRBV6-1	TRBJ1-1	-
CASSRDAILPHF	TGTGCCAGCAGCCGAGACGCAATCCTACCTCACTTC	-	TRBV7-9	TRBJ2-7	-
CASRRTDTGEQYF	TGTGCCAGCAGACGGACGGACACGGGCGAGCAGTACTTC	-	TRBV28	TRBJ2-7	-